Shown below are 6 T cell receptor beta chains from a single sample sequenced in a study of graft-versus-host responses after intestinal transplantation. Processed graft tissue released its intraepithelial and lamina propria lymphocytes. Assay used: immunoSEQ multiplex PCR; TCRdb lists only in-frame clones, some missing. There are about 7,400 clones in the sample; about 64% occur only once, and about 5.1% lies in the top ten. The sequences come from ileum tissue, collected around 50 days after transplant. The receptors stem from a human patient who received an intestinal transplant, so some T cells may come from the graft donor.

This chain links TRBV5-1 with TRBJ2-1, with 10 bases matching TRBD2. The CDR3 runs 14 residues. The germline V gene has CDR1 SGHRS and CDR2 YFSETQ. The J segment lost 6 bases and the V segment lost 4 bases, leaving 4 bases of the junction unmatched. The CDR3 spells CASSELAGLNEQFF. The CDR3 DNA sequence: TGCGCCAGCAGCGAACTAGCGGGGCTCAATGAGCAGTTCTTC.

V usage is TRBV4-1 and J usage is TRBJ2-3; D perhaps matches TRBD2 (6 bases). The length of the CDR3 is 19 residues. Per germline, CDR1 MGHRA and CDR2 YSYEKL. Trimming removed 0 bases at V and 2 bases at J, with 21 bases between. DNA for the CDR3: TGCGCCAGCAGCCAAGACAACCTCGCGGGGCGGTCCCCCACAGATACGCAGTATTTT. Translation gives CASSQDNLAGRSPTDTQYF.

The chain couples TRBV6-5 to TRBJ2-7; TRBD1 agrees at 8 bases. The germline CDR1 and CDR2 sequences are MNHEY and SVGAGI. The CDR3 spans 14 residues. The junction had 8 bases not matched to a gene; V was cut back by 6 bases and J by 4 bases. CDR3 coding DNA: TGTGCCAGCAGGAAACCGGGACAGGTTTACGAGCAGTACGTC. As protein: CASRKPGQVYEQYV.

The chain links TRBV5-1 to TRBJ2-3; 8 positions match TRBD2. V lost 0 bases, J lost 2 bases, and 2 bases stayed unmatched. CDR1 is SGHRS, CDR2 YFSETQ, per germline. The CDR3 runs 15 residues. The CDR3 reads CASSLVGGATDTQYF. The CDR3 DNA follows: TGCGCCAGCAGCTTGGTCGGGGGGGCCACAGATACGCAGTATTTT.

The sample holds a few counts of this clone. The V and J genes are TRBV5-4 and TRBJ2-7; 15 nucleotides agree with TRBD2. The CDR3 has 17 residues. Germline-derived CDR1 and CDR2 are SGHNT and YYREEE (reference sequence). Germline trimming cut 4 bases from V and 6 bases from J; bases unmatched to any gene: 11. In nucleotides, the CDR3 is TGTGCCAGCAGCGCGGGACTAGCGGGGGGACCGGATCCCGAGCAGTACGTC. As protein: CASSAGLAGGPDPEQYV.

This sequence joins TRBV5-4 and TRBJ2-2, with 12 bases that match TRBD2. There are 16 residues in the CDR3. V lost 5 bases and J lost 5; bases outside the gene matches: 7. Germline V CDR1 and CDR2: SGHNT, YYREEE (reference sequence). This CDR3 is CASSPGLAGLTGELFF. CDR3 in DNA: TGTGCCAGCAGTCCTGGACTAGCGGGACTGACCGGGGAGCTGTTTTTT. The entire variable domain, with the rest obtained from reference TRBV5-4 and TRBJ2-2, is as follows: ETGVTQSPTHLIKTRGQQVTLRCSSQSGHNTVSWYQQALGQGPQFIFQYYREEENGRGNFPPRFSGLQFPNYSSELNVNALELDDSALYLCASSPGLAGLTGELFFGEGSRLTVL.